This T cell receptor (beta chain) stems from a study of cytotoxic CD8 clonotypes in ibrutinib-treated CLL. The wider study: Outcomes included around 24 partial and 2 complete responses; after median about 5.5 years, roughly 14 stayed remitted and 12 progressed.

Target depth was 1 in 200,000 to 1 in 1 million T cells, about 10x per clonotype. Libraries were prepared by immunoSEQ multiplex PCR; TCRdb keeps only in-frame clonotypes and omits some of them. Here the sample spans roughly 300,000 clones, roughly four fifths being singletons. With respect to this clone: Its antigen is as yet unknown. The same CDR3 can be traced to other DNA sequences in this sample.

The length of the CDR3 is 13 residues. V lost 4 bases and J 0 bases, leaving 10 bases between the germline ends. Germline assignment: CDR1 SQVTM and CDR2 ANQGSEA. Findings of the study overall: Higher circulating CD8+ T-cell counts strongly accompanied higher baseline clonality, above age-matched healthy donors.

The gene calls are TRBV29-1 and TRBJ2-7; D call uncertain. This material consisted of PBMCs, taken at disease progression, from a patient treated with ibrutinib. The TCR sequence derives from a human donor with chronic lymphocytic leukemia. CDR3: CSVVGRSSYEQYF. CDR3 coding DNA: TGCAGCGTTGTCGGCCGGAGCTCCTACGAGCAGTACTTC.